A selection of T cell receptor beta chains follows, all from one sample in a study of T cell changes during pregnancy in multiple sclerosis. Profiled with immunoSEQ multiplex PCR; TCRdb holds only in-frame clones, not every one. The table shows 28,000 or so clones, with roughly 87% occurring only once. The sample here was CD4+ T cells from peripheral blood mononuclear cells, taken in the second trimester of pregnancy. The receptors here all came from a female donor with multiple sclerosis, enrolled in a pregnancy study. Each CDR3 is given with its conserved first and last residue. A D gene is named only where the DNA matches it firmly. The size field is filled for only some rows; it gives once, few, many or a size class.

-	TRBV15	-	TRBJ2-7	TGTGCCACCAGCAGGGTAGGTCAGGGGATGTACGAGCAGTACTTC	CATSRVGQGMYEQYF
-	TRBV5-6	-	TRBJ1-2	TGTTCACAGGCCTTCTATGGCTACACCTTC	CSQAFYGYTF
TRBD2	TRBV7-9	-	TRBJ2-1	TGTGCCAGCAATAACCCGAGTAGCGGGGGGTATTACAATGAGCAGTTCTTC	CASNNPSSGGYYNEQFF
TRBD2	TRBV7-8	-	TRBJ2-5	TGTGCCAGCATCCTGATGGGGATAGCGGGGGCGATGGGGACCCAGTACTTC	CASILMGIAGAMGTQYF
-	TRBV7-3	-	TRBJ2-6	TGTGCCAGCAGCTCCCGGACAGCTGGGGCCAACGTCCTGACTTTC	CASSSRTAGANVLTF
TRBD2	TRBV28	-	TRBJ2-2	TGTGCCAGCAGTTTAGGGTACCTTCTAGCGGGGGGAGAGCTGTTTTTT	CASSLGYLLAGGELFF
-	TRBV5-1	-	TRBJ1-3	TGCGCCAGCAGCTCTGTACCGACAGGCTCTGGAAACACCATATATTTT	CASSSVPTGSGNTIYF
TRBD2	TRBV7-2	-	TRBJ2-3	TGTGCCAGCAGCTTAGCGGCTCCCAGCGGGGGGGTCCTTCGCACAGATACGCAGTATTTT	CASSLAAPSGGVLRTDTQYF
TRBD1	TRBV11-2	medium-sized	TRBJ1-1	TGTGCCAGCAGCCCCCTGACAGGGATGAACACTGAAGCTTTCTTT	CASSPLTGMNTEAFF
-	TRBV6-1	-	TRBJ1-1	TGTGCCAGCAGTCACACCGGGACAACCACTGAAGCTTTCTTT	CASSHTGTTTEAFF
-	TRBV7-2	-	TRBJ2-3	TGTGCCAGCGGACGGGGAGGCACAGATACGCAGTATTTT	CASGRGGTDTQYF
TRBD1	TRBV9	-	TRBJ1-6	TGTGCCAGCAGCGTAGGACAGGGAGATTCACCCCTCCACTTT	CASSVGQGDSPLHF
TRBD1	TRBV7-2	-	TRBJ1-1	TGTGCCAGCAGCCCCGGGGACAGGGGTGATACTGAAGCTTTCTTT	CASSPGDRGDTEAFF
TRBD2	TRBV7-7	-	TRBJ2-5	TGTGCTAGCAGCTTGGGGGGGAGAATCCAAGAGACCCAGTACTTC	CASSLGGRIQETQYF
-	TRBV7-2	-	TRBJ2-5	TGTGCCAGCAGCCGACCGGTCCAATCGGGGACCCAGTACTTC	CASSRPVQSGTQYF
-	TRBV19	-	TRBJ2-3	TGTGCCAGTAGTCAACTAGTCCTAACCACAGATACGCAGTATTTT	CASSQLVLTTDTQYF
TRBD2	TRBV5-1	once	TRBJ2-5	TGCGCCAGCAGACAGGGGACTAGCAGTGAGACCCAGTACTTC	CASRQGTSSETQYF
TRBD1	TRBV7-2	-	TRBJ2-2	TGTGCCAGCAGCCCGGACAGGGGCGGGGAGCTGTTTTTT	CASSPDRGGELFF
-	TRBV28	-	TRBJ2-6	TGTGCCAGCCTAACAGGGAGCTCTGGGGCCAACGTCCTGACTTTC	CASLTGSSGANVLTF
TRBD2	TRBV11-2	-	TRBJ2-7	TGTGCCAGCAGCATTGGCCCAGGAGCGGGGGCCTACGAGCAGTACTTC	CASSIGPGAGAYEQYF
TRBD2	TRBV9	once	TRBJ2-1	TGTGCCAGCAGCTCATTGAAGAGGACTAGCGGGGTCTTGAGCTCCTACAATGAGCAGTTCTTC	CASSSLKRTSGVLSSYNEQFF
TRBD1	TRBV5-6	-	TRBJ1-5	TGTGCCAGCAGCTCGGCCACAGGGGTCCAACAGCCCCAGCATTTT	CASSSATGVQQPQHF
-	TRBV7-9	-	TRBJ2-7	TGTGCCAGCAGCTTTGACGGGTCCTTAAGGTCCTACGAGCAGTACTTC	CASSFDGSLRSYEQYF
TRBD2	TRBV2	few	TRBJ2-7	TGTGCCAGCAGGGTGATTTCGGGGGGGGAGTACTTC	CASRVISGGEYF
TRBD1	TRBV7-9	-	TRBJ1-5	TGTGCCAGCAGCCCGGGACAGGGCCCCAATCAGCCCCAGCATTTT	CASSPGQGPNQPQHF
-	TRBV5-1	-	TRBJ2-3	TGCGCCAGCAGCTTGGGGGCCATGGGCCCAGATACGCAGTATTTT	CASSLGAMGPDTQYF
TRBD1	TRBV10-3	-	TRBJ1-6	TGTGCCATCAGTGAGGCACAGGGGAATTCACCCCTCCACTTT	CAISEAQGNSPLHF
-	TRBV28	-	TRBJ1-1	TGTGCCAGCAGTACACAGGGAGGGGGCACTGAAGCTTTCTTT	CASSTQGGGTEAFF